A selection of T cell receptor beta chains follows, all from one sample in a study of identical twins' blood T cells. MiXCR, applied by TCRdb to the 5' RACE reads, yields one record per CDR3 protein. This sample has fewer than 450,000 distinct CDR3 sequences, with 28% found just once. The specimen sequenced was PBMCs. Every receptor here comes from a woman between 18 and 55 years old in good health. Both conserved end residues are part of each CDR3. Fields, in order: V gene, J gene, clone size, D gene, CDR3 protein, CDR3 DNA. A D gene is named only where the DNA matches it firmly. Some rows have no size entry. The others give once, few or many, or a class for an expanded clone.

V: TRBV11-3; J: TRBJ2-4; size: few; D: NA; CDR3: CASSPMKNTIQYF; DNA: TGTGCCAGCAGCCCAATGAAAAATACCATTCAGTACTTC
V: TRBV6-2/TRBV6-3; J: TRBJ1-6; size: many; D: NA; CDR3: CASSPGLGSPLHF; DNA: TGTGCCAGCAGCCCAGGACTTGGATCACCCCTCCACTTT
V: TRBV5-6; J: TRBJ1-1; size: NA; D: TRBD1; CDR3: CASSPGGGSFRTEAFF; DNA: TGTGCCAGCAGCCCCGGAGGGGGCTCCTTCAGGACTGAAGCTTTCTTT
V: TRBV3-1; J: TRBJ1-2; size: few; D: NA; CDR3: CASQANRNPGYGYTF; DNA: TGTGCCAGCCAGGCTAACCGAAACCCTGGCTATGGCTACACCTTC
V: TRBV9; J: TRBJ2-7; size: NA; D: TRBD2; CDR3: CASSITSGGNEQYF; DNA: TGTGCCAGCAGCATAACTAGCGGGGGGAACGAGCAGTACTTC
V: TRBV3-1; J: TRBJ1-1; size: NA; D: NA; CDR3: CASSQPRGTEAFF; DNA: TGTGCCAGCAGCCAGCCCAGGGGCACTGAAGCTTTCTTT
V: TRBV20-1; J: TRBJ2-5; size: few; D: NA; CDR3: CSASGWGGVQETQYF; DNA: TGCAGTGCTAGTGGATGGGGCGGGGTTCAAGAGACCCAGTACTTC
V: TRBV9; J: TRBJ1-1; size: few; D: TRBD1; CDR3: CASSDSTGGVTEAFF; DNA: TGTGCCAGCAGCGACTCGACAGGGGGGGTAACTGAAGCTTTCTTT
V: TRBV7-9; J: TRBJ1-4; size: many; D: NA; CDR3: CASSFNEKLFF; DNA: TGTGCCAGCTCATTCAATGAAAAACTGTTTTTT
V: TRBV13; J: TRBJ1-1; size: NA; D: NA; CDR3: CASSRYGRNTEAFF; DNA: TGTGCCAGCAGCCGCTACGGACGCAACACTGAAGCTTTCTTT
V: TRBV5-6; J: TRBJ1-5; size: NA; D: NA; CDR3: CASSLLSVNQPQHF; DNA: TGTGCCAGCAGCTTGCTATCAGTGAATCAGCCCCAGCATTTT
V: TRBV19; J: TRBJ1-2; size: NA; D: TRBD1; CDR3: CASNPTGICGYTF; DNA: TGTGCCAGTAACCCGACAGGGATATGTGGCTACACCTTC
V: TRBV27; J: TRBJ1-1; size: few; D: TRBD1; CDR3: CASSFFGQGEAFF; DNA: TGTGCCAGCAGTTTTTTTGGACAGGGCGAAGCTTTCTTT
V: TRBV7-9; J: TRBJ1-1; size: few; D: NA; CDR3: CASSGGVEAPNTEAFF; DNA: TGTGCCAGCAGCGGGGGGGTAGAGGCTCCAAACACTGAAGCTTTCTTT
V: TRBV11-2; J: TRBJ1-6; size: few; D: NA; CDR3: CASSLVGSPLHF; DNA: TGTGCCAGCAGCTTAGTTGGCTCACCCCTCCACTTT
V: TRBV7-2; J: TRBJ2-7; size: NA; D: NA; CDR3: CASTSVFGAAYEQYF; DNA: TGTGCCAGCACCTCCGTGTTTGGGGCTGCCTACGAGCAGTACTTC
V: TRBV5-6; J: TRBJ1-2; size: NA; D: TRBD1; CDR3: CASSFDGQGRYGYTF; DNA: TGTGCCAGCAGCTTCGACGGACAGGGACGTTATGGCTACACCTTC
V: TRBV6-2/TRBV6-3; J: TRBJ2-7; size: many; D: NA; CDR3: CASRRVEQYF; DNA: TGTGCCAGCAGGCGGGTCGAGCAGTACTTC
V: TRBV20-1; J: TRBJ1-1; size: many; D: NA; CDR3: CSARVPGNTEAFF; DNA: TGCAGTGCTAGAGTTCCGGGGAACACTGAAGCTTTCTTT
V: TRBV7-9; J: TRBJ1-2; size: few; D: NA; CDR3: CASSHGQTGYTF; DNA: TGTGCCAGCAGCCACGGACAGACTGGCTACACCTTC
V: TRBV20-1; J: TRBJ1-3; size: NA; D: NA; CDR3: CSAKRGFDSGNTIYF; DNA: TGCAGTGCTAAACGGGGGTTCGACTCTGGAAACACCATATATTTT
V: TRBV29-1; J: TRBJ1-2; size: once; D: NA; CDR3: CSVGEVYGYTF; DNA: TGCAGCGTTGGGGAGGTCTATGGCTACACCTTC
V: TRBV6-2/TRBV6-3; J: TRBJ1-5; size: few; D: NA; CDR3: CASSYGALYSNQPQHF; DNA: TGTGCCAGCAGTTACGGGGCACTTTATAGCAATCAGCCCCAGCATTTT
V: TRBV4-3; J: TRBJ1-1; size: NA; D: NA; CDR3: CASSQGFPGDTEAFF; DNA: TGCGCCAGCAGCCAAGGGTTCCCTGGGGACACTGAAGCTTTCTTT
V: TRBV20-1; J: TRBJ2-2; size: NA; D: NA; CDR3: CSARVGWRNTGELFF; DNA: TGCAGTGCTAGGGTCGGGTGGCGGAACACCGGGGAGCTGTTTTTT
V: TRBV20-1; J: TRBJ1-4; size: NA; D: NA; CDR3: CSAEQGNEKLFF; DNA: TGCAGTGCAGAACAGGGAAATGAAAAACTGTTTTTT
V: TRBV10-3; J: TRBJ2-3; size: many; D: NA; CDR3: CAISESSLQSVTDTQYF; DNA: TGTGCCATCAGTGAGTCGAGCCTCCAGTCCGTCACAGATACGCAGTATTTT
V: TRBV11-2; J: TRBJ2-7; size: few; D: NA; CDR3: CASSLSSPAGSYEQYF; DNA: TGTGCCAGCAGCTTATCTTCTCCAGCGGGTTCCTACGAGCAGTACTTC
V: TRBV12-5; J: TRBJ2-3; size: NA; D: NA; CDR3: CASGSLAAADTQYF; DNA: TGTGCTAGTGGTTCGTTAGCAGCCGCAGATACGCAGTATTTT
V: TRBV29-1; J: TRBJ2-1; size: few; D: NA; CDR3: CSVEEGLAGLYNEQFF; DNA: TGCAGCGTTGAAGAAGGGTTGGCAGGCCTATACAATGAGCAGTTCTTC
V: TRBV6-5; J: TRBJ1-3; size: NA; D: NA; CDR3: CASSLETWSGNTIYF; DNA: TGTGCCAGCAGCCTCGAGACATGGTCGGGAAACACCATATATTTT
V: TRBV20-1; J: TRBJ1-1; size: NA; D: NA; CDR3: CSAALGQTYTEAFF; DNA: TGCAGTGCAGCCCTCGGACAGACCTACACTGAAGCTTTCTTT
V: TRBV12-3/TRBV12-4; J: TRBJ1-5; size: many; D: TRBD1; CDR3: CARPTGTGGDDQPQHF; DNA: TGTGCCCGCCCTACCGGGACAGGGGGCGACGATCAGCCCCAGCATTTT
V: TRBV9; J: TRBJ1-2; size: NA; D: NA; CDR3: CARSVNDYGYTF; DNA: TGTGCCAGAAGCGTAAACGACTATGGCTACACCTTC
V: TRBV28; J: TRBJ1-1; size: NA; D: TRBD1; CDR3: CASSSLDRGEAFF; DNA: TGTGCCAGCAGTTCCCTGGACAGGGGTGAAGCTTTCTTT
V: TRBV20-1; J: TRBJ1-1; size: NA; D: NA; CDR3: CSARDGRRGEAFF; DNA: TGCAGTGCTAGAGACGGACGACGGGGTGAAGCTTTCTTT
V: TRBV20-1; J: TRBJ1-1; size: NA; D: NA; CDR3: CSAHRTLGGTEAFF; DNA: TGCAGTGCTCACCGGACCCTGGGGGGCACTGAAGCTTTCTTT
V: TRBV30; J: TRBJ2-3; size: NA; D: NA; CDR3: CAWSVGFNTDTQYF; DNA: TGTGCCTGGAGTGTAGGATTCAACACAGATACGCAGTATTTT
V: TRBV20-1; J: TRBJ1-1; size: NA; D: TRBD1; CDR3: CSAPPGDRMNTEAFF; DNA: TGCAGTGCTCCCCCGGGGGACAGGATGAACACTGAAGCTTTCTTT
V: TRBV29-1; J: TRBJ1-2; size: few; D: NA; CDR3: CSVAPGYTF; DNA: TGCAGCGTTGCCCCCGGCTACACCTTC
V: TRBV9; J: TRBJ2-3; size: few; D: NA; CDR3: CASSVEISLDTQYF; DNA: TGTGCCAGCAGCGTAGAAATTAGCTTAGATACGCAGTATTTT
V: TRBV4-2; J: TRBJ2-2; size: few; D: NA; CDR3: CASSRSKIVTGELFF; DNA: TGTGCCAGCAGCCGGTCCAAGATAGTCACCGGGGAGCTGTTTTTT
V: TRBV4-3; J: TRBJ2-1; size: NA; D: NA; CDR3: CASSQVSSIRYEQFF; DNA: TGCGCCAGCAGCCAAGTGAGCTCCATTAGGTATGAGCAGTTCTTC
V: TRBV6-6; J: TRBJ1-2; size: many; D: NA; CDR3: CASRVDGTSNYGYTF; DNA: TGTGCCAGCAGGGTTGATGGCACTTCTAACTATGGCTACACCTTC
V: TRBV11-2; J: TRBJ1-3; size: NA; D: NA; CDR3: CASSSRTAISGNTIYF; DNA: TGTGCCAGCAGCTCCAGGACGGCGATCTCTGGAAACACCATATATTTT
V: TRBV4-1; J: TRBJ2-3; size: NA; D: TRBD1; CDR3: CASSQVGKTGGSDTQYF; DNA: TGCGCCAGCAGCCAAGTAGGGAAGACAGGGGGATCAGATACGCAGTATTTT
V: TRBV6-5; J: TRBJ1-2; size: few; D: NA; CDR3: CASSSQGTYGYTF; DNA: TGTGCCAGCAGTTCTCAGGGAACCTATGGCTACACCTTC
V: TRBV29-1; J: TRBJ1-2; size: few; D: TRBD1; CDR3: CSVEGQGKVYGYTF; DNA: TGCAGCGTCGAGGGACAGGGAAAGGTCTATGGCTACACCTTC
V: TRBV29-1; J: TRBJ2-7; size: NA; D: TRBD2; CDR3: CSVGRLAGEYEQYF; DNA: TGCAGCGTTGGACGACTAGCGGGAGAGTACGAGCAGTACTTC
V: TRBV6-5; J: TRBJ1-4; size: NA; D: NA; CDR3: CASSYSYTGRRNEELFF; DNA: TGTGCCAGCAGTTACTCTTACACAGGACGCCGGAATGAAGAACTGTTTTTT
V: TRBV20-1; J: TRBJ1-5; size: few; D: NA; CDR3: CSARGGGHSNQPQHF; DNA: TGCAGTGCTAGAGGTGGAGGACACAGCAATCAGCCCCAGCATTTT
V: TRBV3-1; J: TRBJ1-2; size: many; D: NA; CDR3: CASSQDSVGARGYTF; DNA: TGTGCCAGCAGCCAAGATTCGGTGGGCGCGCGGGGCTACACCTTC
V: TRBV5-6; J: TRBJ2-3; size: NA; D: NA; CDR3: CASSLRAPDTQYF; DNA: TGTGCCAGCAGCTTGCGGGCGCCAGATACGCAGTATTTT
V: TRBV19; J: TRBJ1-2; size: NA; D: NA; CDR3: CASSPRQRANYGYTF; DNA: TGTGCCAGTAGTCCGCGACAGAGAGCTAACTATGGCTACACCTTC
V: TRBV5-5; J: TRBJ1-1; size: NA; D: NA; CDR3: CASSLRGLVNTEAFF; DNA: TGTGCCAGCAGCTTAAGAGGGTTGGTGAACACTGAAGCTTTCTTT
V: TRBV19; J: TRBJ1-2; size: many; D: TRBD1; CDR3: CASSRTGTNYGYTF; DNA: TGTGCCAGTAGTAGGACAGGAACGAACTATGGCTACACCTTC
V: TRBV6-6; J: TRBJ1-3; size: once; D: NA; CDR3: CASSQEISGNTIYF; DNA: TGTGCCAGCAGTCAGGAGATCTCTGGAAACACCATATATTTT
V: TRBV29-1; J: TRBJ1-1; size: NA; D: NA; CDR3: CSVELYTEAFF; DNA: TGCAGCGTTGAACTCTACACTGAAGCTTTCTTT